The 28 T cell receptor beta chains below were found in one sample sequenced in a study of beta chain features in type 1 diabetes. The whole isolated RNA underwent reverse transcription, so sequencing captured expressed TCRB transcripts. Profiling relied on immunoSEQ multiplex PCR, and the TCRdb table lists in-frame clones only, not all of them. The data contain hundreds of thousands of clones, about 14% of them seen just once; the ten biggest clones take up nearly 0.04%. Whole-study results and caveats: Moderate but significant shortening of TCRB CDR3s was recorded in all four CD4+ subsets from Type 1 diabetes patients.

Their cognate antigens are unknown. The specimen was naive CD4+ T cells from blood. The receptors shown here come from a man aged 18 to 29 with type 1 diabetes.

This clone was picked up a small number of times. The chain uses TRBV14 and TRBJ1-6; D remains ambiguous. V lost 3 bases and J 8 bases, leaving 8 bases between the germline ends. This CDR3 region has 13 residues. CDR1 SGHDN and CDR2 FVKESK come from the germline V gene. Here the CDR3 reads CASSQRTDSPLHF. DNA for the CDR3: TGTGCCAGCAGCCAGCGTACGGATTCACCCCTCCACTTT.

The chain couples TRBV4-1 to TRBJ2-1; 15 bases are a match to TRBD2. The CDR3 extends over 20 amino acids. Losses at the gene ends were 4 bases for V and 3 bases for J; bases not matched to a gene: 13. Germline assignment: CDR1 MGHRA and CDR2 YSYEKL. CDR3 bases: TGCGCCAGCAGCCCCAGGGCTACGGGACTAGCGGGAGGACGCTACAATGAGCAGTTCTTC. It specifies CASSPRATGLAGGRYNEQFF.

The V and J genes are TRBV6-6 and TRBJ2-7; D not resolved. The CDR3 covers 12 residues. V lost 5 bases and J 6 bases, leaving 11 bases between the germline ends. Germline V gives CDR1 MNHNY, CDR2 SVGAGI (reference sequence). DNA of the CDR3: TGTGCCAGCAGTCCCCTCTTCTTCGAGCAGTACTTC. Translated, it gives CASSPLFFEQYF.

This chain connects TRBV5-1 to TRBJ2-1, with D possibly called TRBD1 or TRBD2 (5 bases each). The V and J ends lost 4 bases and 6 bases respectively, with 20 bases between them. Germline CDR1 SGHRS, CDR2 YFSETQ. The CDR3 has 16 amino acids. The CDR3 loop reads CASSPGRAELSNEQFF. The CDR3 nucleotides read TGCGCCAGCAGCCCGGGGCGGGCGGAGTTGAGCAATGAGCAGTTCTTC.

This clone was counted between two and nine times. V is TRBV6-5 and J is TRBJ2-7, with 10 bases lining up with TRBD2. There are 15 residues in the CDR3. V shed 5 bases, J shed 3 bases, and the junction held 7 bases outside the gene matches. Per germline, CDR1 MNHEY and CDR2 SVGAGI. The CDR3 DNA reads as TGTGCCAGCAGTCTAAGGACTAGCGGATACTACGAGCAGTACTTC. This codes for CASSLRTSGYYEQYF.

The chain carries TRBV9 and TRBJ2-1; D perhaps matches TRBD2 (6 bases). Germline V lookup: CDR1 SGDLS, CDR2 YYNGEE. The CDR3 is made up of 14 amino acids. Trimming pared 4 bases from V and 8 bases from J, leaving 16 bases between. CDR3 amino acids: CASSPGLVLHEQFF. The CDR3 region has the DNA TGTGCCAGCAGCCCGGGACTGGTTCTTCATGAGCAGTTCTTC. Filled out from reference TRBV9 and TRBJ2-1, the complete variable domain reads DSGVTQTPKHLITATGQRVTLRCSPRSGDLSVYWYQQSLDQGLQFLIQYYNGEERAKGNILERFSAQQFPDLHSELNLSSLELGDSALYFCASSPGLVLHEQFFGPGTRLTVL.

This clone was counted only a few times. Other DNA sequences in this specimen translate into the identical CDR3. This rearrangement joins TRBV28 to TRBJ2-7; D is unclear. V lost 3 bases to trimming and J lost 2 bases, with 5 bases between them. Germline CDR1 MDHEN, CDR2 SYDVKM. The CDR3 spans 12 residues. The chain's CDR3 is CASSLVTYEQYF. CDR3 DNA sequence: TGTGCCAGCAGTTTGGTTACCTACGAGCAGTACTTC. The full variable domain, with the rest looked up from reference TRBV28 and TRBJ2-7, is DVKVTQSSRYLVKRTGEKVFLECVQDMDHENMFWYRQDPGLGLRLIYFSYDVKMKEKGDIPEGYSVSREKKERFSLILESASTNQTSMYLCASSLVTYEQYFGPGTRLTVT.

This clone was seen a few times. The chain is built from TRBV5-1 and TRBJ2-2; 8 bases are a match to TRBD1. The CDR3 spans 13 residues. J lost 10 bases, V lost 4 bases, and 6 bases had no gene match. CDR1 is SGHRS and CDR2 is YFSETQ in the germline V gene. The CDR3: CASSRTGREELFF. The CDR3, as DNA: TGCGCCAGCAGCCGGACAGGGAGAGAGGAGCTGTTTTTT.

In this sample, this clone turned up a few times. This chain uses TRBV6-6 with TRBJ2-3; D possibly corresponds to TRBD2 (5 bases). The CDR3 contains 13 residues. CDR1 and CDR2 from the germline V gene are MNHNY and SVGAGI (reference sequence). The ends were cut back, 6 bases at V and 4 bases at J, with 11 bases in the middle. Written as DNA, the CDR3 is TGTGCCAGCAGCCCCCTTAGCGCAGATACGCAGTATTTT. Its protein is CASSPLSADTQYF.

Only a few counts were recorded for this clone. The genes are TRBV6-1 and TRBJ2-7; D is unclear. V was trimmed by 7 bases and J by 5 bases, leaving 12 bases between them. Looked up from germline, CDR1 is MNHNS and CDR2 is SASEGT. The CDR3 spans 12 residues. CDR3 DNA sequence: TGTGCCAGCACCACCCGGGTTGACGAGCAGTACTTC. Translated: CASTTRVDEQYF.

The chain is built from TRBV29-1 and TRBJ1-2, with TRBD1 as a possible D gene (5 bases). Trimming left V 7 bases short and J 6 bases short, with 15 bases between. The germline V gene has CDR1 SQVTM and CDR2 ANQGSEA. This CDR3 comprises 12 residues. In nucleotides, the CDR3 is TGCAGCGCTGGAGGGGAAAAGGATGGCTACACCTTC. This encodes CSAGGEKDGYTF.

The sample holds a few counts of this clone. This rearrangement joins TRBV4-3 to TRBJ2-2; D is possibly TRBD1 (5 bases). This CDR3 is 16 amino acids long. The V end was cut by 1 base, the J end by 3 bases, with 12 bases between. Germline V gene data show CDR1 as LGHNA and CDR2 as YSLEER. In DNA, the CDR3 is TGCGCCAGCAGCCAAGTCCAGGGTACCGACACCGGGGAGCTGTTTTTT. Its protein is CASSQVQGTDTGELFF.

The CDR3 bases are TGTGCCAGCTCACCATTGGGACTGGGACAGAATACCGGGGAGCTGTTTTTT. Encoded protein: CASSPLGLGQNTGELFF. This chain connects TRBV18 to TRBJ2-2; D is perhaps TRBD1 (7 bases). The V end was cut by 2 bases, the J end by 5 bases, with 18 bases between. The CDR3 runs 17 residues. CDR1 KGHSH and CDR2 LQKENI come from the germline V gene.

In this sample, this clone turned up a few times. In DNA, the CDR3 is TGCAGCGTCAAGGGGGGGGTGAACACTGAAGCTTTCTTT. Translated: CSVKGGVNTEAFF. The chain employs TRBV29-1 and TRBJ1-1; maybe TRBD1 (6 bases). The V end was cut by 6 bases, the J end by 0 bases, with 11 bases between. Germline CDR1 SQVTM, CDR2 ANQGSEA. The CDR3 loop spans 13 amino acids.

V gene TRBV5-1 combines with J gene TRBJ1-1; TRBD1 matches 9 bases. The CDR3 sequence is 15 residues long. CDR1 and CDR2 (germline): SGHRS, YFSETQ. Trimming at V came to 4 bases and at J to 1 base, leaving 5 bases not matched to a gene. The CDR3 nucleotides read TGCGCCAGCAGCCCCTTGGGACAGGGGAACACTGAAGCTTTCTTT. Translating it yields CASSPLGQGNTEAFF.

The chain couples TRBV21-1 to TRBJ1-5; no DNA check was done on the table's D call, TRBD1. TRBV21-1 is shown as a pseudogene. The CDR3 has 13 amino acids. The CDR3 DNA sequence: TGTGCCAGCAGCAACAGGGGCGGTCAGCCCCAGCATTTT. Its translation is CASSNRGGQPQHF.

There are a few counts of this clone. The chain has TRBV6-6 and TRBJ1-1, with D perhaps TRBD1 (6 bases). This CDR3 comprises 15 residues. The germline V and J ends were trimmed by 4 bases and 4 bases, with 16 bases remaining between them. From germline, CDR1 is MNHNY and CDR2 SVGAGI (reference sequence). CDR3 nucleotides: TGTGCCAGCAGTTTTTATACAGGGCGTGTCACTGAAGCTTTCTTT. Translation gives CASSFYTGRVTEAFF.

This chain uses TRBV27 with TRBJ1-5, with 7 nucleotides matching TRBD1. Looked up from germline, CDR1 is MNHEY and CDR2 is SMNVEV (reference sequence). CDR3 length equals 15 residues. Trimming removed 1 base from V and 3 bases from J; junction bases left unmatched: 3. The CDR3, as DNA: TGTGCCAGCAGTTTATTGGGACAGTACAATCAGCCCCAGCATTTT. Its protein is CASSLLGQYNQPQHF.

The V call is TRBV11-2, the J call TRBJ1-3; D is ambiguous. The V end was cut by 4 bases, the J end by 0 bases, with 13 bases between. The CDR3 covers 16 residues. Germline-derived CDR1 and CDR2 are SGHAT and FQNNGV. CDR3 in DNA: TGTGCCAGCAGCTATATTACGACGCCCTCTGGAAACACCATATATTTT. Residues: CASSYITTPSGNTIYF.

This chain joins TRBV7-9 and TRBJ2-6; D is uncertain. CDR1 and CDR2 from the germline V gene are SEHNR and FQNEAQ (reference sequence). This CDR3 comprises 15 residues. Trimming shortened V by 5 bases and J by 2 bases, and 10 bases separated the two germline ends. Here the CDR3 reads CASSPARAGANVLTF. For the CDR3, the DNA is TGTGCCAGCAGCCCCGCCAGAGCTGGGGCCAACGTCCTGACTTTC. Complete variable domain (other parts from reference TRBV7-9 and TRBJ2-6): DTGVSQNPRHKITKRGQNVTFRCDPISEHNRLYWYRQTLGQGPEFLTYFQNEAQLEKSRLLSDRFSAERPKGSFSTLEIQRTEQGDSAMYLCASSPARAGANVLTFGAGSRLTVL.

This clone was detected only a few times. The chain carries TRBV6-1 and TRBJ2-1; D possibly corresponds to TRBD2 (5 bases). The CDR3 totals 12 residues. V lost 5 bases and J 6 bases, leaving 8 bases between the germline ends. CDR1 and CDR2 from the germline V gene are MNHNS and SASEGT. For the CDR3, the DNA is TGTGCCAGCAGTAGGACTCTCAATGAGCAGTTCTTC. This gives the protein CASSRTLNEQFF.

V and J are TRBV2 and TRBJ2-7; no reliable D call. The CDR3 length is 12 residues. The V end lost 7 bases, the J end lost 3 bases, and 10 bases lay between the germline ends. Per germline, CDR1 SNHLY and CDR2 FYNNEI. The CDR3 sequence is CASTEALYEQYF. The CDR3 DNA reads TGTGCCAGCACCGAGGCTCTCTACGAGCAGTACTTC.

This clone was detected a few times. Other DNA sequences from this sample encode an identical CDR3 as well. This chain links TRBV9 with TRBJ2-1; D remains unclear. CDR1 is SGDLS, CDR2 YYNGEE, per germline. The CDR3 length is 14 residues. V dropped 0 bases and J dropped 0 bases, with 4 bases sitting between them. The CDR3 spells CASSVESSYNEQFF. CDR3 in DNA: TGTGCCAGCAGCGTAGAAAGCTCCTACAATGAGCAGTTCTTC.

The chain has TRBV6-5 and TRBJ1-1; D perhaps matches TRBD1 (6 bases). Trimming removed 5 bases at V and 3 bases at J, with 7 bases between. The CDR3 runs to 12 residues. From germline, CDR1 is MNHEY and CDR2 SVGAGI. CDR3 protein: CASSGQYTEAFF. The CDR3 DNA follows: TGTGCCAGCAGTGGACAGTACACTGAAGCTTTCTTT.

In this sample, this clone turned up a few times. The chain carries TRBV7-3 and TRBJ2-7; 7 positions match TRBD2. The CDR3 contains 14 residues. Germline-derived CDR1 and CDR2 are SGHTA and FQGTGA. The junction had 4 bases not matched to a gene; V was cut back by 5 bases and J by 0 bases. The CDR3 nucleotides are TGTGCCAGCAGCCGCTGGACTAGCTCCTACGAGCAGTACTTC. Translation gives CASSRWTSSYEQYF.

This chain's CDR3 is CASSYSDGDTEAFF. The DNA for the CDR3 is TGTGCCAGCAGTTACAGCGACGGGGACACTGAAGCTTTCTTT. The V call is TRBV6-5, the J call TRBJ1-1; D remains unclear. This CDR3 is 14 amino acids long. CDR1 and CDR2 from the germline V gene are MNHEY and SVGAGI. V dropped 2 bases and J dropped 3 bases, with 10 bases sitting between them.

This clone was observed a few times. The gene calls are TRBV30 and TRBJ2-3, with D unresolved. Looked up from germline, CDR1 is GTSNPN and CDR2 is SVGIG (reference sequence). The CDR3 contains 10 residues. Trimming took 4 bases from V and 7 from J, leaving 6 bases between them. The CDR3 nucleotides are TGTGCCTGGAATGACAATACGCAGTATTTT. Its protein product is CAWNDNTQYF.

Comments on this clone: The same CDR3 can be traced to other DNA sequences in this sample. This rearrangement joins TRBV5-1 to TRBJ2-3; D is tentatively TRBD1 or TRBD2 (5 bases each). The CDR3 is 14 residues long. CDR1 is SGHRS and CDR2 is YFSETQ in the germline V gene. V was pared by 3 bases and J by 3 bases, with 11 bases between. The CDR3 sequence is CASSSGANTDTQYF. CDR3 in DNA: TGCGCCAGCAGCTCCGGGGCCAATACAGATACGCAGTATTTT.